This T cell receptor beta chain was obtained from a study of CD8+ T cells in alopecia areata. Looked up from germline, CDR1 is SQVTM and CDR2 is ANQGSEA. This CDR3 spans 13 amino acids. V lost 4 bases and J 0 bases, leaving 8 bases between the germline ends. Investigators isolated RNA and reverse transcribed it into cDNA to act as the sequencing template. Sequencing was performed with immunoSEQ multiplex PCR; in TCRdb, only in-frame clones are kept and a portion is missing. The sample carries 150,000 or so clones, roughly 50% recorded once. The sample's treatment: oral pan-JAK inhibitor, 5-10 mg twice daily.

The origin of this receptor is a human donor with alopecia areata. Sample: CD8+ T cells sorted from blood, taken at week 4, from a patient treated with tofacitinib. The V gene is TRBV29-1, the J gene TRBJ2-3; D not certain. For the CDR3, the DNA is TGCAGCGTTGTAGGCGGTAGCACAGATACGCAGTATTTT. Translated: CSVVGGSTDTQYF.